A selection of T cell receptor beta chains follows, all from one sample in a study of CD8 T cells in Susac syndrome. TCRdb re-called the immunoSEQ multiplex PCR reads through MiXCR, storing one row per CDR3 protein. There are almost 450,000 distinct CDR3 sequences in the sample; about 85% occur only once, and approximately 0.11% lies in the top ten. The sequenced sample consisted of CD8+ T cells from PBMCs. These receptor sequences come from a human donor with multiple sclerosis. Both conserved end residues are part of each CDR3. A D gene is named only where the DNA matches it firmly. Rows may omit the clone size; those that give it use once, few, many or a size class.

>TRBV6-5|TRBD1|TRBJ1-2|.
TGTGCCAGCAGTTACCGGGCAGGGGGGACTGGCTACACCTTC
CASSYRAGGTGYTF
>TRBV29-1|.|TRBJ2-1|.
TGCAGCGCCGCCGGGACGGAGAGGGACAATGAGCAGTTCTTC
CSAAGTERDNEQFF
>TRBV20-1|.|TRBJ2-2|once
TGCAGTGCTAGATCGATGGACACCGGGGAGCTGTTTTTT
CSARSMDTGELFF
>TRBV29-1|.|TRBJ2-2|.
TGCAGCGGGACAAGGGACTCTAACACCGGGGAGCTGTTTTTT
CSGTRDSNTGELFF
>TRBV30|TRBD1|TRBJ1-2|.
TGTGCCTGGAATACCGGGACAGCTAACTATGGCTACACCTTC
CAWNTGTANYGYTF
>TRBV6-6|TRBD2|TRBJ2-1|.
TGTGCCAGCAGTTATTCGGGGGGATACAATGAGCAGTTCTTC
CASSYSGGYNEQFF
>TRBV4-1|TRBD1|TRBJ1-4|once
TGCGCCAGCAGCCAGGTGCCGGGACAGGGGGCGTCAAATGAAAAACTGTTTTTT
CASSQVPGQGASNEKLFF
>TRBV10-3|.|TRBJ1-1|.
TGTGCCATCCGTAGGGGAACTGAAGCTTTCTTT
CAIRRGTEAFF
>TRBV12-5|.|TRBJ1-1|.
TGTGCTAGTGGTAATGGGGGGGGCACTGAAGCTTTCTTT
CASGNGGGTEAFF
>TRBV10-3|.|TRBJ1-5|.
TGTGCCATCAGTGAGTCGAGAGGGAATCAGCCCCAGCATTTT
CAISESRGNQPQHF
>TRBV4-1|.|TRBJ2-3|.
TGCGCCAGCAGCCAAGCCATGGGGGGAGATACGCAGTATTTT
CASSQAMGGDTQYF
>TRBV6-1|.|TRBJ1-5|.
TGTGCCAGCAGCCTCGGGCAGCCCCATCAGCCCCAGCATTTT
CASSLGQPHQPQHF
>TRBV6-1|.|TRBJ2-3|.
TGTGCCAGCAGTGAAGGGCGGAGGAGCACAGATACGCAGTATTTT
CASSEGRRSTDTQYF
>TRBV20-1|.|TRBJ2-1|.
TGCAGTGCCCCCAACAAAAACTCCTACAATGAGCAGTTCTTC
CSAPNKNSYNEQFF
>TRBV12-3/TRBV12-4|.|TRBJ2-1|.
TGTGCCAGTAGAGCGGGTTTCAATGAGCAGTTCTTC
CASRAGFNEQFF
>TRBV30|.|TRBJ1-3|.
TGTGCCTGGACCGAGGGGACCTCTGGAAACACCATATATTTT
CAWTEGTSGNTIYF
>TRBV28|.|TRBJ1-1|.
TGTGCCAGCAGTTTACGGGGGGCCACTGAAGCTTTCTTT
CASSLRGATEAFF
>TRBV5-1|TRBD1|TRBJ1-1|once
TGCGCCAGCAGTCCGGGACAGGTTATGAACACTGAAGCTTTCTTT
CASSPGQVMNTEAFF
>TRBV5-4|.|TRBJ2-1|.
TGTGCCATCAGCTTGCAGGGGGGTCATGAGCAGTTCTTC
CAISLQGGHEQFF
>TRBV6-1|TRBD1|TRBJ1-5|.
TGTGCCAGCAGCACCGGGACAGGGGATCAGCCCCAGCATTTT
CASSTGTGDQPQHF
>TRBV9|.|TRBJ2-7|.
TGTGCCAGCAGCGGTGACACTGGCTACGAGCAGTACTTC
CASSGDTGYEQYF
>TRBV2|TRBD1|TRBJ2-7|.
TGTGCCAGTAGCACGGGACAGAATATCCCCTTATACGAGCAGTACTTC
CASSTGQNIPLYEQYF
>TRBV10-3|.|TRBJ1-2|.
TGTGCCATCAGTGAGAAGGACACTCAATACCCCTATGGCTACACCTTC
CAISEKDTQYPYGYTF
>TRBV13|.|TRBJ1-2|.
TGTGCCAGCAACTCCCTCGGGCGGGGCTACACCTTC
CASNSLGRGYTF
>TRBV29-1|.|TRBJ1-1|.
TGCAGCGTTGACCTTCCCCGGGGCGGGAACACTGAAGCTTTCTTT
CSVDLPRGGNTEAFF
>TRBV15|.|TRBJ2-7|.
TGTGCCACCACGGGGGATTCCTACGAGCAGTACTTC
CATTGDSYEQYF
>TRBV29-1|TRBD2|TRBJ2-1|few
TGCAGCGTCCTGGGACTAGCGGGAGTCAATGAGCAGTTTTTC
CSVLGLAGVNEQFF
>TRBV28|TRBD2|TRBJ2-1|.
TGTGCCAGCAGTCTATCGCCAAGCGGGGATGAGCAGTTCTTC
CASSLSPSGDEQFF
>TRBV3-1|TRBD1|TRBJ2-7|once
TGTGCCAGCGGCGGACAGGTTTTCCACGAGCAGTACTTC
CASGGQVFHEQYF
>TRBV6-5|.|TRBJ2-2|.
TGTGCCAGCAGTTACTCGTTTTCCAGGGAGGATGCCGGGGAGCTGTTTTTT
CASSYSFSREDAGELFF
>TRBV7-9|.|TRBJ2-7|.
TGTGCCAGCAGCGCCGCCCGAGCGCGGAGCTCCTACGAGCAGTACTTC
CASSAARARSSYEQYF
>TRBV5-1|TRBD1|TRBJ2-3|.
TGCGCCAGCAGCTTGAAGGACGGGACAGGGGAATGGATAGATACGCAGTATTTT
CASSLKDGTGEWIDTQYF
>TRBV4-1|.|TRBJ1-1|.
TGCGCCAGCAGCCAATATTCAGGCACCAACACTGAAGCTTTCTTT
CASSQYSGTNTEAFF
>TRBV4-1|.|TRBJ2-7|.
TGCGCCAGCAGCCCGAGGGAAGGGGCAGTGTACGAGCAGTACTTC
CASSPREGAVYEQYF
>TRBV7-9|TRBD1|TRBJ2-4|.
TGTGCCAGCAGGAACGACAGGGTAGGGGTAGCCAAAAACATTCAGTACTTC
CASRNDRVGVAKNIQYF
>TRBV4-1|.|TRBJ2-1|.
TGCGCCAGCAGCCACCCCATGGTGGAGGGCCAATCTAATGAGCAGTTCTTC
CASSHPMVEGQSNEQFF
>TRBV5-6|.|TRBJ2-1|.
TGTGCCAGCAGCTTAACCTGGGACGGGGACAATGAGCAGTTCTTC
CASSLTWDGDNEQFF
>TRBV29-1|TRBD2|TRBJ2-7|.
TGCAGCGTCGACGGGGGGGATTTCTACGAGCAGTACTTC
CSVDGGDFYEQYF
>TRBV29-1|.|TRBJ2-7|.
TGCAGCGTTGAAGCGGACCACTCCTACGAGCAGTACTTC
CSVEADHSYEQYF
>TRBV12-3/TRBV12-4|.|TRBJ1-4|.
TGTGCCAGCAGTTTTGCGGCCCCGGCGGGAAAACTGTTTTTT
CASSFAAPAGKLFF
>TRBV3-1|.|TRBJ2-2|.
TGTGCCAGCAGCCAAATGGGGAGCACCGGGGAGCTGTTTTTT
CASSQMGSTGELFF
>TRBV3-1|.|TRBJ2-7|.
TGTGCCAGCAGCCAAGATCTAGGGGACAACCCCTACGAGCAGTACTTC
CASSQDLGDNPYEQYF
>TRBV24-1|.|TRBJ2-7|.
TGTGCCACCAGTGTTTCGGAGGCGGGCGAGCAGTACTTC
CATSVSEAGEQYF
>TRBV4-2|TRBD2|TRBJ2-1|.
TGTGCCAGCAGCCCTTTAGGGACTAGCGGGAGAAAGGCTCGTCCCAATGAGCAGTTCTTC
CASSPLGTSGRKARPNEQFF
>TRBV30|TRBD1|TRBJ1-5|.
TGTGCCTGGAGTCCTTGGGGACAGGGTGCCTCAGGGCCCCAGCATTTT
CAWSPWGQGASGPQHF
>TRBV2|.|TRBJ2-4|.
TGTGCCAGCGGGGGATCGAACATTCAGTACTTC
CASGGSNIQYF
>TRBV27|.|TRBJ2-7|.
TGTGCCAGCAGTCGGACTCTTCTCCCCTACGAGCAGTACTTC
CASSRTLLPYEQYF
>TRBV4-1|TRBD1|TRBJ1-6|.
TGCGCCAGCAGCCAAGCCCGGGACAGGTATTTTGGTTCACCCCTCCACTTT
CASSQARDRYFGSPLHF
>TRBV29-1|.|TRBJ2-6|.
TGCAGCGTCCTGACAGGGGAGGGCTCTGGGGCCAACGTCCTGACTTTC
CSVLTGEGSGANVLTF
>TRBV5-1|.|TRBJ2-7|many
TGTGCCAGCAGCTTGGATGGTTCCTCCTACGAGCAGTACTTC
CASSLDGSSYEQYF
>TRBV30|.|TRBJ1-1|.
TGTGCCTGGTGGGGGGGGGCTGAAGCTTTCTTT
CAWWGGAEAFF
>TRBV4-1|TRBD1|TRBJ2-3|.
TGCGCCAGCAGCCAAGGAGAGGGGGCCACAGATACGCAGTATTTT
CASSQGEGATDTQYF
>TRBV20-1|.|TRBJ1-1|.
TGCAGTGCTAGAGATTTGCCAGGGTCCAGTTATATGAACACTGAAGCTTTCTTT
CSARDLPGSSYMNTEAFF
>TRBV28|TRBD1|TRBJ1-1|.
TGTGCCAGCAGTTTGCCCAGGGGGCGAGGAACTGAAGCTTTCTTT
CASSLPRGRGTEAFF
>TRBV19|.|TRBJ1-5|.
TGTGCCAGTAGTATTCCAGGGGCGATAAATCAGCCCCAGCATTTT
CASSIPGAINQPQHF